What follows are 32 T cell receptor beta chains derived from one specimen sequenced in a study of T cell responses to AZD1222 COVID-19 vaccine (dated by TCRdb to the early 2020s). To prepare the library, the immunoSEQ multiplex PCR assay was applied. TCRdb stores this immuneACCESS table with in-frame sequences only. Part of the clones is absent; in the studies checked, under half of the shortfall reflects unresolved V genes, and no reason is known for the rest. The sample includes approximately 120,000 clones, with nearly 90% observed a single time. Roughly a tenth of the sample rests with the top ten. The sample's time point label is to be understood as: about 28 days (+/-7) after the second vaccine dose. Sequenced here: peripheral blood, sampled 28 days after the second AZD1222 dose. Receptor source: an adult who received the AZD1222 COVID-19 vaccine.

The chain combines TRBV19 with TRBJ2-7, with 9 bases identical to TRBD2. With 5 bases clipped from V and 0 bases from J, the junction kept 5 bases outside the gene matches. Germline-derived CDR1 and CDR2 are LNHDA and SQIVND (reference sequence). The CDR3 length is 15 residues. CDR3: CASSVGLAPSYEQYF. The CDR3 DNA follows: TGTGCCAGTAGTGTAGGACTAGCGCCCTCCTACGAGCAGTACTTC. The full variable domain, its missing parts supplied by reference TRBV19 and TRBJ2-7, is DGGITQSPKYLFRKEGQNVTLSCEQNLNHDAMYWYRQDPGQGLRLIYYSQIVNDFQKGDIAEGYSVSREKKESFPLTVTSAQKNPTAFYLCASSVGLAPSYEQYFGPGTRLTVT.

CDR3 amino acids: CASSIVGRKEKLFF. CDR3 DNA sequence: TGTGCCAGTAGTATAGTCGGCAGGAAAGAAAAACTGTTTTTT. The J gene is TRBJ1-4, the V gene TRBV19; no clear D gene. V lost 1 base and J lost 8, with 11 bases in between. The CDR3 covers 14 residues. Germline lookup yields CDR1 LNHDA and CDR2 SQIVND (reference sequence).

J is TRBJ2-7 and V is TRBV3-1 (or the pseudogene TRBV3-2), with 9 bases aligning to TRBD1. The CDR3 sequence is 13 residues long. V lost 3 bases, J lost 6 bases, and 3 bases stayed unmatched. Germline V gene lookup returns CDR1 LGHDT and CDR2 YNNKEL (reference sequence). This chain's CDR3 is CASSHLTGGEQYF. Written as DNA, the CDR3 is TGTGCCAGCAGCCACCTGACAGGGGGCGAGCAGTACTTC.

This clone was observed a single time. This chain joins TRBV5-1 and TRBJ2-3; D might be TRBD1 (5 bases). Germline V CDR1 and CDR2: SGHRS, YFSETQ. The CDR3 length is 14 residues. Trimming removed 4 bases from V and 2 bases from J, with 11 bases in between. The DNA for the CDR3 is TGCGCCAGCAGCCAGGGCCAGACCACAGATACGCAGTATTTT. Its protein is CASSQGQTTDTQYF.

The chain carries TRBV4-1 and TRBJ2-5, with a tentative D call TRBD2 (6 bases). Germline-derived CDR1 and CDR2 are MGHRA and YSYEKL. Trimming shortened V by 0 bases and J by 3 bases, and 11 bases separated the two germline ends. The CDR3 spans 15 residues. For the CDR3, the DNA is TGCGCCAGCAGCCAAGAAGGAAGGAGGGAAGAGACCCAGTACTTC. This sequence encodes CASSQEGRREETQYF.

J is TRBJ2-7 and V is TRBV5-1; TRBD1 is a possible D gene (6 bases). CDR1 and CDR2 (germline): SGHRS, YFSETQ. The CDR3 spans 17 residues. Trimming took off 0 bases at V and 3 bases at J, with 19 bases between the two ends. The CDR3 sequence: CASSLGWTVGRRYEQYF. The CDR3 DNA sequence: TGCGCCAGCAGCTTGGGGTGGACAGTAGGGCGACGCTACGAGCAGTACTTC.

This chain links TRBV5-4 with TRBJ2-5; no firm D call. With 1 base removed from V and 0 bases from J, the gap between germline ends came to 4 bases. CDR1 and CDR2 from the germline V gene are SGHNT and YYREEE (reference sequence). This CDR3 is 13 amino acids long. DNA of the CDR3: TGTGCCAGCAGCTTGTACAACCAAGAGACCCAGTACTTC. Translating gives CASSLYNQETQYF.

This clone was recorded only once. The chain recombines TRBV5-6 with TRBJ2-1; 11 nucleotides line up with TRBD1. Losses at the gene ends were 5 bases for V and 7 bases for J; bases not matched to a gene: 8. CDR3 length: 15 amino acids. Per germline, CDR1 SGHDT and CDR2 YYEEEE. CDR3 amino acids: CASRPGQGAPNEQFF. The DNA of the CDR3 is TGTGCCAGCAGGCCAGGACAGGGGGCGCCAAATGAGCAGTTCTTC.

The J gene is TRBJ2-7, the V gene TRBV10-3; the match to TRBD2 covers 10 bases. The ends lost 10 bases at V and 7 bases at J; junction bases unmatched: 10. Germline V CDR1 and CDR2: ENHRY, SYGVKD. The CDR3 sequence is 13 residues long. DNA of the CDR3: TGTGCCACAAGCGGGAGGGCGGATTCAGAGCAGTACTTC. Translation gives CATSGRADSEQYF.

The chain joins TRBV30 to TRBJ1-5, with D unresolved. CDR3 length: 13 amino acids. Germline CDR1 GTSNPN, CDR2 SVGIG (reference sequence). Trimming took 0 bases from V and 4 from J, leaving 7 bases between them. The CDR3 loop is CAWSVEGNQPQHF. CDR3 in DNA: TGTGCCTGGAGTGTAGAGGGAAATCAGCCCCAGCATTTT.

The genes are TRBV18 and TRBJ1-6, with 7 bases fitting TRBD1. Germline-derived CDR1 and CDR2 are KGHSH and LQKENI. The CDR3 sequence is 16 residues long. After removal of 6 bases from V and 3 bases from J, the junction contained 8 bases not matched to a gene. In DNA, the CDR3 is TGTGCCAGCTCCCACGCCGGGACAGTCTATAATTCACCCCTCCACTTT. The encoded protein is CASSHAGTVYNSPLHF. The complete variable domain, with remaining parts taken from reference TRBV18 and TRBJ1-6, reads NAGVMQNPRHLVRRRGQEARLRCSPMKGHSHVYWYRQLPEEGLKFMVYLQKENIIDESGMPKERFSAEFPKEGPSILRIQQVVRGDSAAYFCASSHAGTVYNSPLHFGNGTRLTVT.

In DNA form, the CDR3 reads TGTGCCACCAGTGATCACCAGGGGACTAACTATGGCTACACCTTC. Its protein is CATSDHQGTNYGYTF. This chain links TRBV24-1 with TRBJ1-2; maybe TRBD1 (6 bases). Trimming removed 3 bases from V and 0 bases from J, with 10 bases in between. The CDR3 is 15 amino acids. CDR1 is KGHDR, CDR2 SFDVKD, per germline.

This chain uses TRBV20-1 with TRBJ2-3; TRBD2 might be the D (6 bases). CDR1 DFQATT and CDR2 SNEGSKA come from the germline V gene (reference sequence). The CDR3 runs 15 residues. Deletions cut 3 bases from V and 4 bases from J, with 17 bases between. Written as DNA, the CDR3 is TGCAGTGCTAGTCTGGAGGGTCTGGGGGCAGATACGCAGTATTTT. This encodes CSASLEGLGADTQYF.

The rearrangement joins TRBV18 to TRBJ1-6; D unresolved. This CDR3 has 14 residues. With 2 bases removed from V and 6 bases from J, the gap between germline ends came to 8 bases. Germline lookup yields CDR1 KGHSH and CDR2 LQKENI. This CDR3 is CASSPGKGNSPLHF. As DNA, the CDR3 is TGTGCCAGCTCACCAGGGAAGGGTAATTCACCCCTCCACTTT.

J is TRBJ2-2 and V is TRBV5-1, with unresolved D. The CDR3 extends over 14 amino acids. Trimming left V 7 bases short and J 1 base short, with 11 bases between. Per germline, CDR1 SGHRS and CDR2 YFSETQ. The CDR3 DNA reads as TGCGCCAGCGCGCCTGGGATGAACACCGGGGAGCTGTTTTTT. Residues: CASAPGMNTGELFF.

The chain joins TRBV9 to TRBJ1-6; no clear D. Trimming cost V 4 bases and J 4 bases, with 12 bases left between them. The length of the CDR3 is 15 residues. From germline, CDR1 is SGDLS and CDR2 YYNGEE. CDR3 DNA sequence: TGTGCCAGCAGCCCAAACATCGGATATAATTCACCCCTCCACTTT. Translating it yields CASSPNIGYNSPLHF.

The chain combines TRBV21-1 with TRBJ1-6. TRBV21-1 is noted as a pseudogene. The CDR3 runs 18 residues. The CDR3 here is CASSRGLPLGSYNSPLHF. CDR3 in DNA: TGTGCCAGCAGCAGGGGACTTCCTTTGGGCTCCTATAATTCACCCCTCCACTTT.

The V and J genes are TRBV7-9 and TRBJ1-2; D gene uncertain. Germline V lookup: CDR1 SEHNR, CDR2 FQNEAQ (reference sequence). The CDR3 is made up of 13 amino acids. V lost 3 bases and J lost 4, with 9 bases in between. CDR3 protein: CASSLLTLYGYTF. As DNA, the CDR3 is TGTGCCAGCAGCTTGCTGACACTCTATGGCTACACCTTC.

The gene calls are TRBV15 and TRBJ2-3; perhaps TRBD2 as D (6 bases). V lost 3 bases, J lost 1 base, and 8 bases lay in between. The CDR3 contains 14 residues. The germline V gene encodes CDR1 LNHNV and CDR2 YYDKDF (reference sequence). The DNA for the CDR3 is TGTGCCACCAGCAGCCGCGGGGGCACAGATACGCAGTATTTT. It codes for CATSSRGGTDTQYF.

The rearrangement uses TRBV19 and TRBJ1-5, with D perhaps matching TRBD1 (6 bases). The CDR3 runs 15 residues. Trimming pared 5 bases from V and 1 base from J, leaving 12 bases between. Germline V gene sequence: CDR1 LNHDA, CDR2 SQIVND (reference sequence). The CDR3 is CASSVQGKSNQPQHF. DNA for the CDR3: TGTGCCAGTAGTGTACAGGGAAAAAGCAATCAGCCCCAGCATTTT.

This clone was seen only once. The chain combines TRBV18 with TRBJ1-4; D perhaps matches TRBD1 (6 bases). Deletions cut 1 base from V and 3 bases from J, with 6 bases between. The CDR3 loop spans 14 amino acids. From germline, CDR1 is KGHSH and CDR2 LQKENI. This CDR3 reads CASSPRTANEKLFF. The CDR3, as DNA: TGTGCCAGCTCACCACGGACAGCTAATGAAAAACTGTTTTTT.

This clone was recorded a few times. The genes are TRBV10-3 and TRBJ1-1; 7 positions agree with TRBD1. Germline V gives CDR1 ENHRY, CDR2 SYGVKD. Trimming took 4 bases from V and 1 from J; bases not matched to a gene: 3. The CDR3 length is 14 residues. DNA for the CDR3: TGTGCCATCAGTGCGACAGGGAAGAACACTGAAGCTTTCTTT. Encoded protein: CAISATGKNTEAFF.

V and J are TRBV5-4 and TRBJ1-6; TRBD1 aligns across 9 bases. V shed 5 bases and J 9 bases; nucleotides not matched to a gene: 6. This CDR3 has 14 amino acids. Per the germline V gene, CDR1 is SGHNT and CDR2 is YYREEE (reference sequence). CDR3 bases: TGTGCCAGCAGTTTTGACAGGGGGGGTTCACCCCTCCACTTT. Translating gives CASSFDRGGSPLHF.

CDR3 bases: TGTGCCAGCAGTCAGCGGGTCCAAGAGACCCAGTACTTC. Translation: CASSQRVQETQYF. This chain joins TRBV7-2 and TRBJ2-5; tentatively, D is TRBD2 (6 bases). The CDR3 sequence is 13 residues long. The germline V and J ends were trimmed by 6 bases and 1 base, with 9 bases remaining between them. The germline CDR1 and CDR2 sequences are SGHTA and FQGNSA.

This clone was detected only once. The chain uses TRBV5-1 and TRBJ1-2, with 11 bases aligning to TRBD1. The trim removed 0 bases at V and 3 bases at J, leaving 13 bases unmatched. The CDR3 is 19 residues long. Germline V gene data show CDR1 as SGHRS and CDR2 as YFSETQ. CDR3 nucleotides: TGCGCCAGCAGCTTGGATAGTAGGACAGGGGGCGCGAGATACTATGGCTACACCTTC. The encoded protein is CASSLDSRTGGARYYGYTF.

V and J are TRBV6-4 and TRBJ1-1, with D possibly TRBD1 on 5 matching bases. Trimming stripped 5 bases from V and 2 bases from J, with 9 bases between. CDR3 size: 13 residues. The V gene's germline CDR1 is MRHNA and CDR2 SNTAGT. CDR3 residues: CASSQDTNTEAFF. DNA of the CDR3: TGTGCCAGCAGTCAGGACACAAACACTGAAGCTTTCTTT.

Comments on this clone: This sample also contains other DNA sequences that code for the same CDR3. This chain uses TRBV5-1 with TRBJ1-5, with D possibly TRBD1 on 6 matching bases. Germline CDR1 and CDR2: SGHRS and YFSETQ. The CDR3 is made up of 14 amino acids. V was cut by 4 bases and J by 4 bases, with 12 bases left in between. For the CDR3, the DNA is TGCGCCAGCAGCCCGGACAGTTCAAATCAGCCCCAGCATTTT. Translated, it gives CASSPDSSNQPQHF.

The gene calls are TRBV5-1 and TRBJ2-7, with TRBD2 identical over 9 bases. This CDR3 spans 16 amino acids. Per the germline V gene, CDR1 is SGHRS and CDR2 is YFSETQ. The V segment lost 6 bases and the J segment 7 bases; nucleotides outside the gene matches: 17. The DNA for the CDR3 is TGCGCCAGCAATTCAGGACTAGCGAGGGACCCAGGAGAGCAGTACTTC. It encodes CASNSGLARDPGEQYF.

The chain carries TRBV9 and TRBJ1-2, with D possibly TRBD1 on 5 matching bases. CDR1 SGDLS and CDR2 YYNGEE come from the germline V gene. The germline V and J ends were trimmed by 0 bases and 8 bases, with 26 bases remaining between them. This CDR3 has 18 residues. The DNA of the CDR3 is TGTGCCAGCAGCGTAGTAGACGGCCCGGACACTATTAGTCTCGGCTACACCTTC. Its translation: CASSVVDGPDTISLGYTF.

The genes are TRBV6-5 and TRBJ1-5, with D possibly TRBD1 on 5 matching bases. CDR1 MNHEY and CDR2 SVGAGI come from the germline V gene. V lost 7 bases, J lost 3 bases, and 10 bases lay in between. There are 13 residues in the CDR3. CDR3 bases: TGTGCCAGCAAGGAGACAGTCAATCAGCCCCAGCATTTT. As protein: CASKETVNQPQHF.

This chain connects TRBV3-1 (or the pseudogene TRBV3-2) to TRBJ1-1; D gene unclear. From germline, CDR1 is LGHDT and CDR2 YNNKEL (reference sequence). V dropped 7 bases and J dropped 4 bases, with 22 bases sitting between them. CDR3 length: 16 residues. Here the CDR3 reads CASTPTGRRLSTEAFF. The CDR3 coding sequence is TGTGCCAGCACCCCAACGGGGAGGAGGCTGAGCACTGAAGCTTTCTTT.

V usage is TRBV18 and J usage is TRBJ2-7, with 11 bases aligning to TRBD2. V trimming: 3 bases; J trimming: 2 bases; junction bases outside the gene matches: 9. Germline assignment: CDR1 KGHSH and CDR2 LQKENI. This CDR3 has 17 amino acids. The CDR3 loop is CASSPGTSGSGAYEQYF. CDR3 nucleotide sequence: TGTGCCAGCTCACCCGGGACTAGCGGATCGGGGGCCTACGAGCAGTACTTC.